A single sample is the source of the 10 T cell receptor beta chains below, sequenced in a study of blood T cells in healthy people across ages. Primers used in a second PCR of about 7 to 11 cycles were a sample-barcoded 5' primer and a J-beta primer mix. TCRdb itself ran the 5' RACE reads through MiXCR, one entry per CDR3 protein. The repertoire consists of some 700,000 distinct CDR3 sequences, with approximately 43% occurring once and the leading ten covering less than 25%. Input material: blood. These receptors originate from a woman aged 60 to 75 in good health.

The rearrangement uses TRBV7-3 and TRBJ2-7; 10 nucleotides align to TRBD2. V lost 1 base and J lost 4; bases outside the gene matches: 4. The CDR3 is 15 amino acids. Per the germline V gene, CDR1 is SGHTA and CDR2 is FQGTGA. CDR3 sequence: CASSLKRTSGYEQYF. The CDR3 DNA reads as TGTGCCAGCAGCTTAAAGCGGACTAGCGGATACGAGCAGTACTTC.

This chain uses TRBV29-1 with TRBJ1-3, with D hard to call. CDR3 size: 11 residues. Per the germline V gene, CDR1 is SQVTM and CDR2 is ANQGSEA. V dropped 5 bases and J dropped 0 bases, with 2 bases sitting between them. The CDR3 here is CSVRSGNTIYF. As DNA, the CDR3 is TGCAGCGTTCGCTCTGGAAACACCATATATTTT.

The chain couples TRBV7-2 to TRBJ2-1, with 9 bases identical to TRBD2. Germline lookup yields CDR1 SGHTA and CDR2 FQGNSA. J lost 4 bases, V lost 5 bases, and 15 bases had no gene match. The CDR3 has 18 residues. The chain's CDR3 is CASSQQRLAGARYNEQFF. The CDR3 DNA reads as TGTGCCAGCAGCCAACAAAGATTAGCGGGAGCTCGGTACAATGAGCAGTTCTTC.

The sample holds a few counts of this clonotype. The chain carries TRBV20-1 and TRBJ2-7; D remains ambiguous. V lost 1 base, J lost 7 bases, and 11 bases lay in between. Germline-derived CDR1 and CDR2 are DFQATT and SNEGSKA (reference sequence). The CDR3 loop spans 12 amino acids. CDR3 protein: CSARASPGEQYF. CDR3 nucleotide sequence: TGCAGTGCTAGAGCTTCCCCTGGGGAGCAGTACTTC.

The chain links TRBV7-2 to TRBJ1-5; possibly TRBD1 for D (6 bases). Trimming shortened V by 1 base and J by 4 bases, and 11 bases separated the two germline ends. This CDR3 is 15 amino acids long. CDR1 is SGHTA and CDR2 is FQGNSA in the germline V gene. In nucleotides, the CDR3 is TGTGCCAGCAGCTTAGTTGGACAGCCTAATCAGCCCCAGCATTTT. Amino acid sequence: CASSLVGQPNQPQHF.

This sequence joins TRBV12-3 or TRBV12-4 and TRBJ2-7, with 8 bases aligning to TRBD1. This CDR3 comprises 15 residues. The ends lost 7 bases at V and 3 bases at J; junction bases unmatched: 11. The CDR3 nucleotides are TGTGCCAGCAACTCGGGGACAGGACAAATCTACGAGCAGTACTTC. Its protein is CASNSGTGQIYEQYF.

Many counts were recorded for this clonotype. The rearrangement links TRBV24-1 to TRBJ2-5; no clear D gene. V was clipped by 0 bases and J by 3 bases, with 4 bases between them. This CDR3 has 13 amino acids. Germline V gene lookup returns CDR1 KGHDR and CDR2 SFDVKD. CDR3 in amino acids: CATSDLREETQYF. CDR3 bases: TGTGCCACCAGTGATTTGCGAGAAGAGACCCAGTACTTC.

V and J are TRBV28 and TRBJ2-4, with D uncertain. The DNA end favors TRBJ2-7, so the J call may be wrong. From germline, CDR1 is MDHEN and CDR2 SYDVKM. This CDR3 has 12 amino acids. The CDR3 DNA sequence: TGTGCCAGCAGTTTATTAGGCCGCGAGCAGTACTTC. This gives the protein CASSLLGREQYF.

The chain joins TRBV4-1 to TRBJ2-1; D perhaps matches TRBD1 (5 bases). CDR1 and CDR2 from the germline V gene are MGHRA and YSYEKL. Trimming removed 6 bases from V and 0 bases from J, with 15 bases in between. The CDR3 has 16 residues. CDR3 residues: CASSLRTQGSYNEQFF. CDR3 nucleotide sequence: TGCGCCAGCAGTCTCAGGACCCAGGGCTCCTACAATGAGCAGTTCTTC.

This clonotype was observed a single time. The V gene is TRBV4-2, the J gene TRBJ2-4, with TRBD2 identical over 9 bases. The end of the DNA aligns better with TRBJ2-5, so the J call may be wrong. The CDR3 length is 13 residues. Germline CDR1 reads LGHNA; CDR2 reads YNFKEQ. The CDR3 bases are TGTGCCAGCAGTGGCGGGAGGGCTCAGACCCAGTACTTC. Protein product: CASSGGRAQTQYF.